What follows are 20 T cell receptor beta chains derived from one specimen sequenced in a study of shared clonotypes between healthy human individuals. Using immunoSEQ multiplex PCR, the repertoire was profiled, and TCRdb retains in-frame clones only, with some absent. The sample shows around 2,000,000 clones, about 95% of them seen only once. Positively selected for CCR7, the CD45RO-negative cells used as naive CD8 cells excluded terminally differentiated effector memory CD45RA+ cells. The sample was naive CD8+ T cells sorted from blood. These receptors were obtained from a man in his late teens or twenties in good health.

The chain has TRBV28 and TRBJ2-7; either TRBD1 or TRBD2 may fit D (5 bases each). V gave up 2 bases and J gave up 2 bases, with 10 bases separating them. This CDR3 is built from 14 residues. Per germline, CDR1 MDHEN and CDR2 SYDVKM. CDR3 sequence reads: CASSLVRDAYEQYF. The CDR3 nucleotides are TGTGCCAGCAGTTTAGTCCGGGACGCCTACGAGCAGTACTTC.

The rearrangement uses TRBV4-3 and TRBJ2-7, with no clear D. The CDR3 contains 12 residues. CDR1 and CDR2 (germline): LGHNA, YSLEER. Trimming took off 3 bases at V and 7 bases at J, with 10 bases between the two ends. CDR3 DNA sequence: TGCGCCAGCAGCCACGATGGATGGGAGCAGTACTTC. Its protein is CASSHDGWEQYF.

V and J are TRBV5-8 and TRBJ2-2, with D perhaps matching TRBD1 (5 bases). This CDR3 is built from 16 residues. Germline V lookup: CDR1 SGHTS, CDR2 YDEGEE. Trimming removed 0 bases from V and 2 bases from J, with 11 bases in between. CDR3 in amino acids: CASSLGRGPNTGELFF. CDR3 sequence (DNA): TGTGCCAGCAGCTTGGGAAGGGGCCCCAACACCGGGGAGCTGTTTTTT.

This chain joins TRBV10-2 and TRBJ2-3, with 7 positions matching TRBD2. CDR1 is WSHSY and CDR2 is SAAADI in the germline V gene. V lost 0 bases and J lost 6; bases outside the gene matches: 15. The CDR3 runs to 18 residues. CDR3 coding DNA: TGCGCCAGCAGTGAGTCTGTGGCAGGCAGCGGACTAGGGGATACGCAGTATTTT. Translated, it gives CASSESVAGSGLGDTQYF.

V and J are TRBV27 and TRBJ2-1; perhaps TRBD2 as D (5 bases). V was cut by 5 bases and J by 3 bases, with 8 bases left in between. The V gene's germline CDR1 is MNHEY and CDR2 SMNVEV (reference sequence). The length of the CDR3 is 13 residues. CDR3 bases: TGTGCCAGCAGTCACGGACTCTACAATGAGCAGTTCTTC. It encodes CASSHGLYNEQFF.

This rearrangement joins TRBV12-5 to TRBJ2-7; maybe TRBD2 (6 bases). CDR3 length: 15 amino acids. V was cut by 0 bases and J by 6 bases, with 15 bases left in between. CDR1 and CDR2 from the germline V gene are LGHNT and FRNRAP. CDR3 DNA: TGTGCTAGTGGTTTGGTACTTGGCGGGATAGTCGAGCAGTACTTC. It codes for CASGLVLGGIVEQYF. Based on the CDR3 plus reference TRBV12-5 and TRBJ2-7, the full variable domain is DARVTQTPRHKVTEMGQEVTMRCQPILGHNTVFWYRQTMMQGLELLAYFRNRAPLDDSGMPKDRFSAEMPDATLATLKIQPSEPRDSAVYFCASGLVLGGIVEQYFGPGTRLTVT.

CDR3: CASSLRTSGPDTQYF. The CDR3 DNA reads TGTGCCAGCAGCTTGAGGACTAGCGGCCCAGATACGCAGTATTTT. The V gene is TRBV5-4, the J gene TRBJ2-3; 10 bases align to TRBD2. Per the germline V gene, CDR1 is SGHNT and CDR2 is YYREEE (reference sequence). V lost 1 base and J lost 4; bases outside the gene matches: 3. CDR3 length: 15 residues.

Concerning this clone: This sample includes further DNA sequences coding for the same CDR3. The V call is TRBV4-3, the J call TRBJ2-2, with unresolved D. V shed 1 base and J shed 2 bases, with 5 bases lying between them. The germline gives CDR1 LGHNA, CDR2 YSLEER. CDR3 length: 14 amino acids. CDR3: CASSQGINTGELFF. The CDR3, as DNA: TGCGCCAGCAGCCAAGGCATAAACACCGGGGAGCTGTTTTTT.

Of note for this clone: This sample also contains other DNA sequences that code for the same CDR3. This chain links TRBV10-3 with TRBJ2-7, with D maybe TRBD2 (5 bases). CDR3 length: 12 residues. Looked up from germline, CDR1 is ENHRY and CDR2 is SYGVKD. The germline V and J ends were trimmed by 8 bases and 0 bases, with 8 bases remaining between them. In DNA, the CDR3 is TGTGCCATCTCCGGGGACTCCTACGAGCAGTACTTC. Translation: CAISGDSYEQYF.

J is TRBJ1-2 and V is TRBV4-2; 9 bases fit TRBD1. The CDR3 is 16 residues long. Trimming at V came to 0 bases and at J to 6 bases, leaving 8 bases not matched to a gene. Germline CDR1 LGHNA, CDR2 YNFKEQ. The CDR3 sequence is CASSQEKWTGVNGYTF. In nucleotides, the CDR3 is TGTGCCAGCAGCCAAGAGAAATGGACAGGGGTAAATGGCTACACCTTC.

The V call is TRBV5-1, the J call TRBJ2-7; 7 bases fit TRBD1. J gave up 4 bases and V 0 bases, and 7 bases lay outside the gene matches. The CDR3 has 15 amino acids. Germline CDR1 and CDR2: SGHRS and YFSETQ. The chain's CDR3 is CASSLEGGVGYEQYF. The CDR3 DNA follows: TGCGCCAGCAGCTTGGAAGGGGGCGTGGGTTACGAGCAGTACTTC.

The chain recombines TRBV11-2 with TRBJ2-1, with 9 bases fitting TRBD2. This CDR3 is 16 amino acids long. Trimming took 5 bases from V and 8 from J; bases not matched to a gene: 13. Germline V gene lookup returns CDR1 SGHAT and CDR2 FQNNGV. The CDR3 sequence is CASSMGLAAVGDEQFF. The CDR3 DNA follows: TGTGCCAGCAGCATGGGACTAGCCGCTGTAGGCGATGAGCAGTTCTTC.

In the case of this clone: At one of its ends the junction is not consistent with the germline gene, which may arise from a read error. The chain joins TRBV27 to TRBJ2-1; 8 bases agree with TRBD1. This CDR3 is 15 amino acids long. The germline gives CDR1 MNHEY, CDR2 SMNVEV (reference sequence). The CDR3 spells CASSYLQGVQNGQFF. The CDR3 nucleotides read TGTGCCAGCAGTTACCTACAGGGGGTGCAGAATGGGCAGTTCTTC.

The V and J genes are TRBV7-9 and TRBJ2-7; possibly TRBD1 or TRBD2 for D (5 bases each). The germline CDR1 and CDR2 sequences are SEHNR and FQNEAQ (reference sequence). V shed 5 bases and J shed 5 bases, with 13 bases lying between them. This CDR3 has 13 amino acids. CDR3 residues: CASSRDPEHEQYF. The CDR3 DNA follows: TGTGCCAGCAGCCGGGACCCCGAACACGAGCAGTACTTC.

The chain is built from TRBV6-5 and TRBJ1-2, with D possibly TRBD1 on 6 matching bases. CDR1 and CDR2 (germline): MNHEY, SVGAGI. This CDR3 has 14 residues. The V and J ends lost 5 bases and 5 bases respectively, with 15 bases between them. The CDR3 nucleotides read TGTGCCAGCAGTGAAGGTGTAGGGGGGTATGGCTACACCTTC. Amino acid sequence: CASSEGVGGYGYTF.

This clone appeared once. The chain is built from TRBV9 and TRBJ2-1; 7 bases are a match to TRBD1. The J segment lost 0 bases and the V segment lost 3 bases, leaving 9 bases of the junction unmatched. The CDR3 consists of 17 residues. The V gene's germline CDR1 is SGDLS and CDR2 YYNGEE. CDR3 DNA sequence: TGTGCCAGCAGCGCCTCCGGGACAGTGAGCTCCTACAATGAGCAGTTCTTC. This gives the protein CASSASGTVSSYNEQFF.

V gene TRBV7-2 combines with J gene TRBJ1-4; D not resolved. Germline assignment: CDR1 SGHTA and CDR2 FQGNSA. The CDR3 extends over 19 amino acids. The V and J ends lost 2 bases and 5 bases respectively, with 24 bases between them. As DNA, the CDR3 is TGTGCCAGCAGCTTAAAGAGGCCCGCCGAAGGCACCACCAATGAAAAACTGTTTTTT. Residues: CASSLKRPAEGTTNEKLFF. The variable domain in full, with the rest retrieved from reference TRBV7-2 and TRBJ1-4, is GAGVSQSPSNKVTEKGKDVELRCDPISGHTALYWYRQSLGQGLEFLIYFQGNSAPDKSGLPSDRFSAERTGGSVSTLTIQRTQQEDSAVYLCASSLKRPAEGTTNEKLFFGSGTQLSVL.

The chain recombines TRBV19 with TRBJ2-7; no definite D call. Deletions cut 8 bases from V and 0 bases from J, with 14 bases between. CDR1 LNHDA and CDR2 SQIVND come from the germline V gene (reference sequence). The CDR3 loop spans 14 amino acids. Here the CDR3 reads CASARMATSYEQYF. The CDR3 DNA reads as TGTGCCAGTGCTAGGATGGCTACCTCCTACGAGCAGTACTTC. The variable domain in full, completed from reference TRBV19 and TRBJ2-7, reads DGGITQSPKYLFRKEGQNVTLSCEQNLNHDAMYWYRQDPGQGLRLIYYSQIVNDFQKGDIAEGYSVSREKKESFPLTVTSAQKNPTAFYLCASARMATSYEQYFGPGTRLTVT.

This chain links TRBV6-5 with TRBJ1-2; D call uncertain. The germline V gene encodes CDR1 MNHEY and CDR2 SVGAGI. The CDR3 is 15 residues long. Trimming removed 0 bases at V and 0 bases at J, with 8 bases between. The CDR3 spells CASSYSSGTNYGYTF. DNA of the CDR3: TGTGCCAGCAGTTACTCGTCGGGAACTAACTATGGCTACACCTTC.

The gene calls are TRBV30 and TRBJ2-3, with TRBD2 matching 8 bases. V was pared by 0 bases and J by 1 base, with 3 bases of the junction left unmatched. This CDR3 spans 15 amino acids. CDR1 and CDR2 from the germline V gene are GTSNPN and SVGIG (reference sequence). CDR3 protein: CAWSVEAGGTDTQYF. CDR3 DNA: TGTGCCTGGAGTGTAGAAGCGGGGGGCACAGATACGCAGTATTTT.